The clone carrying this T cell receptor beta chain appeared a few times. In germline, CDR1 is SGHNT, CDR2 YYREEE (reference sequence). The CDR3 has 15 amino acids. V shed 6 bases and J shed 1 base, with 16 bases lying between them. Authors' analysis steps: Reference gene primer amplification gave estimated nucleated cell counts. Only in-frame clones appear in the TCRdb table, and some are missing; sequencing was by immunoSEQ multiplex PCR. Clonal size and the V and J genes are those of that table, whereas D and trimming came from the DNA. The sample shows fewer than 200,000 clones, approximately 85% of them seen only once. The data were taken from a study of blood T cell repertoires in COVID-19. As for the study in general: COVID-19 samples, acute and convalescent, were from the United States, Italy and Spain. PBMCs, B-cell-depleted T cells, or T cells were the source of the cDNA or gDNA that made up the material.

The clonotype comes from a woman aged 55-70 years with acute or convalescent COVID-19. V usage is TRBV5-4 and J usage is TRBJ1-2; D uncertain. Sample: peripheral blood. The CDR3 nucleotides are TGTGCCAGCACCCCGGAGGCCCGGGGTAACTATGGCTACACCTTC. This translates into CASTPEARGNYGYTF.